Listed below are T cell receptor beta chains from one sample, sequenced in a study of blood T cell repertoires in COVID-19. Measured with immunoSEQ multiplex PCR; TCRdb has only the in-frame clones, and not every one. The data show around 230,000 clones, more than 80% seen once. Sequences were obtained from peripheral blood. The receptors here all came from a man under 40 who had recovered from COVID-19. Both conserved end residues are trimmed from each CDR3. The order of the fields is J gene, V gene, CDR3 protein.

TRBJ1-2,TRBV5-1,ASSPRVEPHGYT
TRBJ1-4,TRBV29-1,SVEEGRINEKLF
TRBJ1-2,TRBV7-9,ASSFDARGPYGYT
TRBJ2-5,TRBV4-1,ASSSGTDKETQY
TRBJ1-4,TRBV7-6,ASSSQGAREKLF
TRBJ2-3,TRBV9,ASSVRGTTDTQY
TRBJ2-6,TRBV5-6,ASRLGANVLT
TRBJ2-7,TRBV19,ASTKGQGGEQY
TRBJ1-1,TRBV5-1,ASSLGLGHLGFTEAF
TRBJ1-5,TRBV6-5,ASTGDRGYQPQH
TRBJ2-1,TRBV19,ASSPQQGPYNEQF
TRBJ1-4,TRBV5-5,ASSLAGQGGEKLF
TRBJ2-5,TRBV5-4,ASSPGLAGDVETQY
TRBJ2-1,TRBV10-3,AISLTSGGDNEQF
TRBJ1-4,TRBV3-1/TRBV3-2,ASSTTGGPNEKLF
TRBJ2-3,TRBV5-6,ASNEGLSTDTQY
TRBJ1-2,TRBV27,ASSLGTGGNGYT
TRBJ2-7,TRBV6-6,ASSYYSVSYEQY